The 20 T cell receptor beta chains given below trace back to one sample, sequenced in a study of cytomegalovirus exposure and HLA in healthy donors. The PCR was carried out with 60 Vbeta primers and 13 Jbeta primers. Measured with immunoSEQ multiplex PCR; TCRdb has only the in-frame clones, and not every one. The repertoire table contains roughly 190,000 clones. Specimen: PBMCs. All receptors come from a woman younger than 35 in good health and CMV-seropositive.

This chain connects TRBV19 to TRBJ2-1, with 10 bases fitting TRBD2. The J segment lost 4 bases and the V segment lost 6 bases, leaving 3 bases of the junction unmatched. The CDR3 spans 14 residues. Germline V gene lookup returns CDR1 LNHDA and CDR2 SQIVND (reference sequence). The CDR3 region is CASRRTSGYNEQFF. CDR3 bases: TGTGCCAGTAGGCGGACTAGCGGATACAATGAGCAGTTCTTC.

The rearrangement joins TRBV7-8 to TRBJ2-7; TRBD2 matches at 10 bases. Unmatched junction bases numbered 3, after V lost 1 base and J lost 3 bases. From germline, CDR1 is SGHVS and CDR2 FQNEAQ. The CDR3 spans 15 residues. The CDR3 loop is CASSLVASGGYEQYF. CDR3 DNA sequence: TGTGCCAGCAGCTTAGTTGCTAGCGGGGGCTACGAGCAGTACTTC.

The rearrangement joins TRBV5-1 to TRBJ2-7; perhaps TRBD2 as D (6 bases). The germline gives CDR1 SGHRS, CDR2 YFSETQ. With 1 base removed from V and 5 bases from J, the gap between germline ends came to 31 bases. The CDR3 runs 20 residues. The CDR3 bases are TGCGCCAGCAGCTTGCCCCGGAACCTTTCCCCTAGCGCAATAGACCACGAGCAGTACTTC. It specifies CASSLPRNLSPSAIDHEQYF. The full variable domain, in which reference TRBV5-1 and TRBJ2-7 provide the parts outside the CDR3, is KAGVTQTPRYLIKTRGQQVTLSCSPISGHRSVSWYQQTPGQGLQFLFEYFSETQRNKGNFPGRFSGRQFSNSRSEMNVSTLELGDSALYLCASSLPRNLSPSAIDHEQYFGPGTRLTVT.

V gene TRBV7-3 combines with J gene TRBJ1-1; possible D gene TRBD1, 6 bases. CDR1 is SGHTA, CDR2 FQGTGA, per germline. The length of the CDR3 is 13 residues. Trimming took off 4 bases at V and 1 base at J, with 7 bases between the two ends. The CDR3 nucleotides read TGTGCCAGCAGCTCGGACAGGAACACTGAAGCTTTCTTT. The encoded protein is CASSSDRNTEAFF.

This chain uses TRBV19 with TRBJ1-2, with a tentative D call TRBD1 (6 bases). Germline lookup yields CDR1 LNHDA and CDR2 SQIVND (reference sequence). This CDR3 has 20 amino acids. V shed 3 bases and J shed 2 bases, with 28 bases lying between them. The CDR3, as DNA: TGTGCCAGTAGTATTAGGTGGGGGCTTAAGCTATTTGAACTAAACTATGGCTACACCTTC. Translating it yields CASSIRWGLKLFELNYGYTF.

The V call is TRBV7-2, the J call TRBJ2-3; 8 nucleotides match TRBD2. Germline CDR1 is SGHTA and CDR2 is FQGNSA. V shed 0 bases and J 4 bases; nucleotides not matched to a gene: 9. This CDR3 has 17 residues. CDR3 nucleotides: TGTGCCAGCAGCTTAGCGCCTCCTGGTAGCGGGGCAGATACGCAGTATTTT. Its translation: CASSLAPPGSGADTQYF.

The chain couples TRBV19 to TRBJ1-2, with no clear D. Germline V CDR1 and CDR2: LNHDA, SQIVND (reference sequence). The CDR3 runs to 11 residues. V lost 4 bases and J 8 bases, leaving 8 bases between the germline ends. For the CDR3, the DNA is TGTGCCAGTAGTAGTCAGGTGGGCTACACCTTC. Residues: CASSSQVGYTF.

V usage is TRBV6-1 and J usage is TRBJ2-1; 7 bases are a match to TRBD2. This CDR3 is built from 12 residues. Germline V gene lookup returns CDR1 MNHNS and CDR2 SASEGT. CDR3 bases: TGTGCTATGGGGGAGGGCCGCAATGAGCAGTTCTTC. This codes for CAMGEGRNEQFF.

This chain connects TRBV29-1 to TRBJ2-5, with TRBD2 identical over 10 bases. This CDR3 comprises 19 residues. Trimming took 6 bases from V and 4 from J; bases not matched to a gene: 23. Germline V gene lookup returns CDR1 SQVTM and CDR2 ANQGSEA. The CDR3 DNA reads TGCAGCGTGGGCTCTGTTCTAGCGGGAGATGCCACCCGCGGAGAGACCCAGTACTTC. It yields the protein CSVGSVLAGDATRGETQYF.

This chain joins TRBV4-3 and TRBJ2-7, with a weak D call TRBD1 (6 bases). Germline V lookup: CDR1 LGHNA, CDR2 YSLEER. This CDR3 has 16 amino acids. Between the trimmed V and J ends, which lost 0 bases and 1 base, there was a span of 13 bases. Written as DNA, the CDR3 is TGCGCCAGCAGCCAAGATATAATGACAGGTTCCTACGAGCAGTACTTC. Amino acid sequence: CASSQDIMTGSYEQYF.

The gene calls are TRBV30 and TRBJ2-7, with D perhaps TRBD1 (5 bases). The CDR3 has 13 residues. Looked up from germline, CDR1 is GTSNPN and CDR2 is SVGIG (reference sequence). With 4 bases removed from V and 2 bases from J, the gap between germline ends came to 12 bases. The CDR3 DNA is TGTGCCTGGACGCAGGGCCTAACCTACGAGCAGTACTTC. This translates into CAWTQGLTYEQYF.

The chain combines TRBV30 with TRBJ2-7; 8 bases line up with TRBD1. This CDR3 region has 14 residues. The ends lost 2 bases at V and 3 bases at J; junction bases unmatched: 6. The germline V gene has CDR1 GTSNPN and CDR2 SVGIG (reference sequence). The CDR3 sequence is CAWSSTGVGYEQYF. CDR3 coding DNA: TGTGCCTGGAGTTCGACAGGGGTAGGCTACGAGCAGTACTTC.

This chain uses TRBV27 with TRBJ2-7, with 7 bases fitting TRBD2. In germline, CDR1 is MNHEY, CDR2 SMNVEV (reference sequence). This CDR3 comprises 15 residues. V lost 4 bases to trimming and J lost 2 bases; unmatched junction nucleotides: 8. CDR3 DNA: TGTGCCAGCAGTTCGCCTAGCGGATTCACCTACGAGCAGTACTTC. Residues: CASSSPSGFTYEQYF.

The V and J genes are TRBV7-9 and TRBJ2-5; 8 positions match TRBD2. The CDR3 extends over 15 amino acids. Per germline, CDR1 SEHNR and CDR2 FQNEAQ (reference sequence). Trimming at V came to 6 bases and at J to 5 bases, leaving 11 bases not matched to a gene. The CDR3 loop reads CASRGLVGEMETQYF. CDR3 in DNA: TGTGCCAGCAGGGGACTAGTGGGAGAGATGGAGACCCAGTACTTC.

The chain couples TRBV29-1 to TRBJ1-1; D is ambiguous. V was shortened by 3 bases and J by 0 bases, with 8 bases between the two germline ends. The germline V gene encodes CDR1 SQVTM and CDR2 ANQGSEA. This CDR3 has 13 amino acids. The CDR3 DNA is TGCAGCGTTGACAGGCACATGAACACTGAAGCTTTCTTT. This translates into CSVDRHMNTEAFF. The full variable domain, in which reference TRBV29-1 and TRBJ1-1 provide the parts outside the CDR3, is SAVISQKPSRDICQRGTSLTIQCQVDSQVTMMFWYRQQPGQSLTLIATANQGSEATYESGFVIDKFPISRPNLTFSTLTVSNMSPEDSSIYLCSVDRHMNTEAFFGQGTRLTVV.

J is TRBJ2-2 and V is TRBV11-3; D not resolved. This CDR3 is 15 amino acids long. Germline-derived CDR1 and CDR2 are SGHNT and YENEEA. Between the trimmed V and J ends, which lost 3 bases and 2 bases, there was a span of 10 bases. CDR3 amino acids: CASSFDRSNTGELFF. The CDR3 DNA reads TGTGCCAGCAGCTTCGATAGGAGTAACACCGGGGAGCTGTTTTTT.

This sequence joins TRBV29-1 and TRBJ1-2; possible D gene TRBD1, 6 bases. The V gene lost 5 bases and the J gene lost 6 bases, with 10 bases spanning the gap. The CDR3 runs 11 residues. Looked up from germline, CDR1 is SQVTM and CDR2 is ANQGSEA. CDR3 nucleotide sequence: TGCAGCGTTCTCAGGGGAAATGGCTACACCTTC. It is translated as CSVLRGNGYTF.

As for this clone: The same CDR3 can be traced to other DNA sequences in this sample. The V and J genes are TRBV7-9 and TRBJ1-1, with no clear D. The V gene lost 1 base and the J gene lost 6 bases, with 6 bases spanning the gap. Germline V lookup: CDR1 SEHNR, CDR2 FQNEAQ (reference sequence). This CDR3 is built from 12 residues. CDR3 in amino acids: CASSLDRAEAFF. The CDR3 region has the DNA TGTGCCAGCAGCTTAGACCGGGCTGAAGCTTTCTTT.

The chain links TRBV7-2 to TRBJ2-3; D is undetermined. Germline CDR1 is SGHTA and CDR2 is FQGNSA. This CDR3 has 15 amino acids. The V gene lost 8 bases and the J gene lost 5 bases, with 20 bases spanning the gap. The CDR3 protein is CASRSRLRSLDTQYF. The DNA for the CDR3 is TGTGCCAGCCGCTCGAGACTCCGCTCCTTAGATACGCAGTATTTT.

J is TRBJ2-7 and V is TRBV6-6; TRBD1 matches at 9 bases. CDR1 and CDR2 from the germline V gene are MNHNY and SVGAGI (reference sequence). There are 16 residues in the CDR3. V shed 5 bases, J shed 5 bases, and the junction held 13 bases outside the gene matches. The CDR3 is CASSRDREYSVHEQYF. The CDR3 DNA follows: TGTGCCAGCAGTCGGGACAGGGAGTATTCCGTCCACGAGCAGTACTTC.